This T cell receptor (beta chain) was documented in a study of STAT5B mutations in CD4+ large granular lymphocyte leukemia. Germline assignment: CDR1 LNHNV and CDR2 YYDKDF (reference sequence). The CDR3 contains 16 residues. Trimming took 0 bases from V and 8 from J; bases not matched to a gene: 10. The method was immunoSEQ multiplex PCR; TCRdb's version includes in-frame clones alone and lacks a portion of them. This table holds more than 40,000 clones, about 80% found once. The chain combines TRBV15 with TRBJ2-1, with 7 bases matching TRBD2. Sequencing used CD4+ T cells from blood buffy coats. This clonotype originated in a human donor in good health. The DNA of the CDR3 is TGTGCCACCAGCAGAGATGGGGGGGGAGGCTCCGATGAGCAGTTCTTC. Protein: CATSRDGGGGSDEQFF.